Reported below is one TCR beta chain. This record belongs to a study of blood T cell repertoires in COVID-19. Study in general: The origin of the acute and convalescent COVID-19 samples was the United States, Italy and Spain.

Germline lookup yields CDR1 LGHDT and CDR2 YNNKEL (reference sequence). J was trimmed by 2 bases and V by 3 bases; bases with no gene match: 1. This CDR3 has 14 residues. The repertoire was sequenced with immunoSEQ multiplex PCR; TCRdb's copy has only in-frame clones and lacks some. Of 95,000 to 150,000 clones listed, around 88% are singletons. This sequence joins TRBV3-1 (or the pseudogene TRBV3-2) and TRBJ2-7, with 10 positions matching TRBD2. Sequenced material: peripheral blood. The clonotype was recovered from a woman in her 50s with active or convalescent COVID-19. The CDR3 region is CASSQTSGPYEQYF. CDR3 DNA sequence: TGTGCCAGCAGCCAGACTAGCGGGCCCTACGAGCAGTACTTC.